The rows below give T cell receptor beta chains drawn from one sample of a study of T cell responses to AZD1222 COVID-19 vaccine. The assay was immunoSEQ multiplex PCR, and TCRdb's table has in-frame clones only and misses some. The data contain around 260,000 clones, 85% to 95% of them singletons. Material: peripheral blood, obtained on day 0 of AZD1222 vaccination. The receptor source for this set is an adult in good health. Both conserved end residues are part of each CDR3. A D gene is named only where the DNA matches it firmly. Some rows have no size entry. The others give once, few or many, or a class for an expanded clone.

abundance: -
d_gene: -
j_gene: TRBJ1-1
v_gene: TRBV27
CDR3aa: CASSFLPTRLDTEAFF
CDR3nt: TGTGCCAGCAGTTTTTTACCCACTCGTTTGGACACTGAAGCTTTCTTT

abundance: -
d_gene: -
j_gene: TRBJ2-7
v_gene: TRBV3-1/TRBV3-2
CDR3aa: CASSQGGPSIYEQYF
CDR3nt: TGTGCCAGCAGCCAAGGTGGTCCCAGTATTTACGAGCAGTACTTC

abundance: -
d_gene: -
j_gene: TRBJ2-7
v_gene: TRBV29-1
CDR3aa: CSVEDPPPPVREQYF
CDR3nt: TGCAGCGTTGAAGATCCCCCGCCGCCAGTTAGGGAGCAGTACTTC

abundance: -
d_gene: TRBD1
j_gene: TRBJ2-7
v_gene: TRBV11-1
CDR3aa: CASSLLGTGVYEQYF
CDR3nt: TGTGCCAGCAGCTTATTGGGGACAGGCGTCTACGAGCAGTACTTC

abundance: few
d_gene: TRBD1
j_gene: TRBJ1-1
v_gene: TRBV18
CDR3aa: CASSGQENTEAFF
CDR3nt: TGTGCCAGCTCCGGACAGGAGAACACTGAAGCTTTCTTT

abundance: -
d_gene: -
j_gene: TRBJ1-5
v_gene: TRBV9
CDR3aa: CASSPSAGGNQPQHF
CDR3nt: TGTGCCAGCAGCCCCTCGGCCGGGGGCAATCAGCCCCAGCATTTT

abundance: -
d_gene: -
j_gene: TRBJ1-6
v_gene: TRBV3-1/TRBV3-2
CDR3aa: CASSPGHNSPLHF
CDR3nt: TGTGCCAGCAGCCCCGGACATAATTCACCCCTCCACTTT

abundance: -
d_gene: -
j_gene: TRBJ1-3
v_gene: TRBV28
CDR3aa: CASSRGPGNTIYF
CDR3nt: TGTGCCAGCAGCCGGGGGCCTGGAAACACCATATATTTT

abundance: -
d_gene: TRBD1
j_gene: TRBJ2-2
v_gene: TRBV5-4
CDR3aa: CASRPWTGRGELFF
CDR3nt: TGTGCCAGCAGACCATGGACAGGGAGAGGGGAGCTGTTTTTT

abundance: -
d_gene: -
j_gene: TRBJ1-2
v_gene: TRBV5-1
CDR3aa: CASSLGGPYGGYTF
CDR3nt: TGCGCCAGCAGCTTGGGAGGACCTTATGGGGGCTACACCTTC

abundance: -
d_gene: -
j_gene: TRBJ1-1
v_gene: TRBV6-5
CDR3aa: CASSYSRVDSLIFF
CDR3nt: TGTGCCAGCAGTTACTCCCGGGTGGACTCCTTAATATTCTTT

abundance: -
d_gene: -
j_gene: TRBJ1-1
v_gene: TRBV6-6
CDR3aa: CASSPTENTEAFF
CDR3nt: TGTGCCAGCAGTCCCACAGAGAACACTGAAGCTTTCTTT

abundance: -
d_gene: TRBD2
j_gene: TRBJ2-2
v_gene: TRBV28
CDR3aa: CASSTAGGPVTGELFF
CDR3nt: TGTGCCAGCAGTACAGCGGGAGGGCCCGTCACCGGGGAGCTGTTTTTT

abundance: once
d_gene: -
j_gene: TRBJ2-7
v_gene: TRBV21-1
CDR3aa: CASSRVPPDTYEQYF
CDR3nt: TGTGCCAGCAGCAGGGTCCCCCCTGACACCTACGAGCAGTACTTC

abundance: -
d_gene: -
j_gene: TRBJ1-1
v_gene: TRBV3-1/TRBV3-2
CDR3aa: CASSQDGQLNTEAFF
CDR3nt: TGTGCCAGCAGCCAAGATGGGCAGCTGAACACTGAAGCTTTCTTT

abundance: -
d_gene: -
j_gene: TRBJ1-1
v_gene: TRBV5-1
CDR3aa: CASSLGRTGGTEAFF
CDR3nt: TGCGCCAGCAGCTTGGGAAGGACCGGGGGAACTGAAGCTTTCTTT

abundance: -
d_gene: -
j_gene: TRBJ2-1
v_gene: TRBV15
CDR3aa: CATSRVYNEQFF
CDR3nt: TGTGCCACCAGCAGGGTTTACAATGAGCAGTTCTTC

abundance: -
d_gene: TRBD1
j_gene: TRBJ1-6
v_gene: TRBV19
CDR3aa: CASHRGQGASPLHF
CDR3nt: TGTGCCAGTCACCGAGGACAGGGGGCATCACCCCTCCACTTT

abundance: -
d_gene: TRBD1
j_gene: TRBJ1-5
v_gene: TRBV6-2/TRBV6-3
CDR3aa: CASSSGQGGQPQHF
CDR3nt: TGTGCCAGCAGTTCCGGACAGGGGGGTCAGCCCCAGCATTTT

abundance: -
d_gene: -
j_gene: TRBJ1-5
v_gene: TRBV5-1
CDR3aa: CASSLDGINQPQHF
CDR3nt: TGCGCCAGCAGCTTGGATGGAATCAATCAGCCCCAGCATTTT

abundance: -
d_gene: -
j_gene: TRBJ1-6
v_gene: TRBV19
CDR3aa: CASSIRDLYNSPLHF
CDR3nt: TGTGCCAGTAGTATTCGGGATCTCTATAATTCACCCCTCCACTTT

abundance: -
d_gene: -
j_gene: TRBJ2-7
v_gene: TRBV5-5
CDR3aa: CASSHQGGQSYEQYF
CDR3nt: TGTGCCAGCAGCCACCAGGGAGGTCAATCCTACGAGCAGTACTTC

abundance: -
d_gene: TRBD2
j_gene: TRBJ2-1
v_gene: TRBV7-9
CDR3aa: CASSLSLAGSYNEQFF
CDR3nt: TGTGCCAGCAGCTTAAGCCTAGCGGGGTCCTACAATGAGCAGTTCTTC

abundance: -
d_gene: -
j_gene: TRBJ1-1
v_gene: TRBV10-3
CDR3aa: CAIRSSGGSGDTEAFF
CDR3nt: TGTGCCATCAGATCCAGCGGGGGCAGCGGGGACACTGAAGCTTTCTTT

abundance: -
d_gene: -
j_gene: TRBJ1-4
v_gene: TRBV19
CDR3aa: CASSISGQGSEKLFF
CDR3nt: TGTGCCAGTAGTATCAGTGGGCAGGGAAGTGAAAAACTGTTTTTT

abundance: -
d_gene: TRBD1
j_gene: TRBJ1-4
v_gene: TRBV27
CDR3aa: CASSRQGRHEKLFF
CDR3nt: TGTGCCAGCAGTCGACAGGGGAGGCATGAAAAACTGTTTTTT

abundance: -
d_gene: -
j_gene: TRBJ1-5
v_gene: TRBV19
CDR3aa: CASSIRWGGGQPQHF
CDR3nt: TGTGCCAGTAGTATACGGTGGGGCGGGGGTCAGCCCCAGCATTTT

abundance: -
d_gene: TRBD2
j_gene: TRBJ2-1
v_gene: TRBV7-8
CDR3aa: CASTLGGRNNEQFF
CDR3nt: TGTGCCAGCACCCTGGGGGGGAGGAACAATGAGCAGTTCTTC

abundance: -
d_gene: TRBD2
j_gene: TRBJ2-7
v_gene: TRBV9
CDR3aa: CASSSGHQSHEQYF
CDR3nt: TGTGCCAGCAGTAGCGGGCACCAGTCCCACGAGCAGTACTTC

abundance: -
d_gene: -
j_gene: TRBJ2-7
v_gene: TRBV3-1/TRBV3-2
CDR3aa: CASVGALYEQYF
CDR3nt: TGTGCCAGCGTCGGGGCCCTGTACGAGCAGTACTTC

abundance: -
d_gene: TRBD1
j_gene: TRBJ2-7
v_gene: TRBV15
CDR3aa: CATSSLGTGGGEQYF
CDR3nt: TGTGCCACCAGCAGCCTTGGGACAGGGGGTGGCGAGCAGTACTTC

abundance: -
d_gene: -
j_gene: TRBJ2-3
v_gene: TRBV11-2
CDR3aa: CASSLTRETQYF
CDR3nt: TGTGCCAGCAGCTTAACCCGGGAAACGCAGTATTTT

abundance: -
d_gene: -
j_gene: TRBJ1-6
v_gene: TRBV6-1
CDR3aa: CASSEAQGRNNSPLHF
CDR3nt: TGTGCCAGCAGTGAAGCGCAGGGCCGAAATAATTCACCCCTCCACTTT

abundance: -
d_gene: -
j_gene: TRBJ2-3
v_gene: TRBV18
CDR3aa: CASSNLGLSPDTQYF
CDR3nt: TGTGCCAGCTCAAACCTCGGGCTCAGCCCAGATACGCAGTATTTT

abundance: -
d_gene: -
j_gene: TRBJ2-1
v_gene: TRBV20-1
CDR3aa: CSASKKPANEQFF
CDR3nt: TGCAGTGCCAGTAAGAAACCTGCGAATGAGCAGTTCTTC

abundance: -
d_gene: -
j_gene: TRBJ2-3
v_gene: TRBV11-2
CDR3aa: CASSQGRAPGTQYF
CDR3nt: TGTGCCAGCAGCCAGGGAAGGGCCCCAGGTACGCAGTATTTT

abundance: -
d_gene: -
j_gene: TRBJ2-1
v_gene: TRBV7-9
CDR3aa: CASRYYNEQFF
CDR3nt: TGTGCCAGCAGATATTACAATGAGCAGTTCTTC

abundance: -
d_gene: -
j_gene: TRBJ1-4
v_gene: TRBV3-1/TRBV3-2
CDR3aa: CASSLPRASNQNEKLFF
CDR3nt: TGTGCCAGCAGTCTCCCCCGGGCCAGTAATCAAAATGAAAAACTGTTTTTT

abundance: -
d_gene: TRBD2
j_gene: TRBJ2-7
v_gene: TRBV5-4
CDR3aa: CASSPDYLSGGAGEQYF
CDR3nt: TGTGCCAGCAGCCCCGACTATCTTAGCGGGGGGGCGGGGGAGCAGTACTTC

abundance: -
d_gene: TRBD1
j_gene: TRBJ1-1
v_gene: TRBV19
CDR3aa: CASSSRTGRTSTNTEAFF
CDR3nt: TGTGCCAGTAGTTCACGGACAGGGAGGACATCGACGAACACTGAAGCTTTCTTT

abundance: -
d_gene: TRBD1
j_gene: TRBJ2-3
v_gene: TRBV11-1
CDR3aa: CASSPRQGITDTQYF
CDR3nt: TGTGCCAGCAGCCCTCGACAGGGGATAACAGATACGCAGTATTTT

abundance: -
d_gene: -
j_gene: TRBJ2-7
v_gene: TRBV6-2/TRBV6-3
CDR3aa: CASSPRDLAYEQYF
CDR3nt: TGTGCCAGCAGTCCCCGGGACTTAGCCTACGAGCAGTACTTC

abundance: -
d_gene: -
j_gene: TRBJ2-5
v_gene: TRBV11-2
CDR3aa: CASSRRVNQETQYF
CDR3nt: TGTGCCAGCAGCCGGCGGGTCAACCAAGAGACCCAGTACTTC

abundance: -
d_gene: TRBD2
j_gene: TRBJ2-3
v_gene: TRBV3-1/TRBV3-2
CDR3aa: CASSHRGGLAGGAQYF
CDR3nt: TGTGCCAGCAGCCACCGAGGGGGACTAGCAGGAGGTGCGCAGTATTTT

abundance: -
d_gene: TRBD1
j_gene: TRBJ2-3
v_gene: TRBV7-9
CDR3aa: CASSRTGATADTQYF
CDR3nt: TGTGCCAGCAGCCGCACAGGGGCCACGGCCGATACGCAGTATTTT

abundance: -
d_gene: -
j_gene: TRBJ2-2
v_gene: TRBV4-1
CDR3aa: CASSQGFAFVSNTGELFF
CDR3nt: TGCGCCAGCAGCCAAGGATTTGCGTTTGTGTCCAACACCGGGGAGCTGTTTTTT